Below are 3 T cell receptor beta chains sequenced from a single sample in a study of control samples from healthy donors and cancer patients. Produced via immunoSEQ multiplex PCR; TCRdb's table is partial and in-frame only. Of about 270,000 clones listed, approximately 80% are singletons. The sample was PBMCs. Source of these receptors: a woman aged 60-75 years with lung cancer.

The chain employs TRBV12-3 or TRBV12-4 and TRBJ1-5; D uncertain. The CDR3 consists of 12 residues. V lost 3 bases, J lost 7 bases, and 7 bases lay in between. The CDR3 loop reads CASSFERQPQHF. The CDR3 DNA reads as TGTGCCAGCAGTTTTGAACGACAGCCCCAGCATTTT.

The rearrangement uses TRBV27 and TRBJ2-3; D is possibly TRBD2 (5 bases). The CDR3 is 14 residues long. V was pared by 3 bases and J by 1 base, with 8 bases between. Germline V lookup: CDR1 MNHEY, CDR2 SMNVEV (reference sequence). CDR3 protein: CASSFAAGTDTQYF. CDR3 DNA: TGTGCCAGCAGTTTCGCAGCGGGCACAGATACGCAGTATTTT.

V usage is TRBV18 and J usage is TRBJ2-7; D is unresolved. The germline gives CDR1 KGHSH, CDR2 LQKENI. V was cut by 6 bases and J by 6 bases, with 21 bases left in between. CDR3 length equals 15 residues. CDR3 nucleotides: TGTGCCAGCTCCCCCATTGGAGCCGATTTATCCGAGCAGTACTTC. Its protein product is CASSPIGADLSEQYF.